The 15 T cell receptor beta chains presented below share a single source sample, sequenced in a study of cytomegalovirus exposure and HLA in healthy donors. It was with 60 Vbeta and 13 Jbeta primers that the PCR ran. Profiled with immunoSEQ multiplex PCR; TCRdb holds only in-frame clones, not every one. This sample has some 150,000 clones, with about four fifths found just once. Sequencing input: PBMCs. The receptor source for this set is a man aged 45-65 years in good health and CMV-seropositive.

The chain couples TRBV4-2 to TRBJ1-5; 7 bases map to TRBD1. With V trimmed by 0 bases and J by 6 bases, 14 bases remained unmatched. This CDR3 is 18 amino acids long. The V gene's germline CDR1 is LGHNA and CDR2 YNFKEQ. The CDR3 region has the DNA TGTGCCAGCAGCCAAGATGTCCAGACAGGGAGGTTCGGTCAGCCCCAGCATTTT. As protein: CASSQDVQTGRFGQPQHF.

The CDR3 sequence: CASSSKTGVNTEAFF. The CDR3 DNA reads as TGTGCCAGCAGCTCCAAGACAGGAGTGAACACTGAAGCTTTCTTT. V gene TRBV7-8 combines with J gene TRBJ1-1; tentatively, D is TRBD1 (6 bases). CDR3 size: 15 residues. CDR1 and CDR2 from the germline V gene are SGHVS and FQNEAQ. Trimming shortened V by 4 bases and J by 0 bases, and 12 bases separated the two germline ends.

CDR3 sequence reads: CASSATGRYYEQYF. The CDR3 bases are TGTGCCAGCAGTGCCACCGGGAGATATTACGAGCAGTACTTC. The genes are TRBV2 and TRBJ2-7; maybe TRBD2 (6 bases). V dropped 4 bases and J dropped 4 bases, with 14 bases sitting between them. CDR1 is SNHLY and CDR2 is FYNNEI in the germline V gene. This CDR3 is 14 amino acids long.

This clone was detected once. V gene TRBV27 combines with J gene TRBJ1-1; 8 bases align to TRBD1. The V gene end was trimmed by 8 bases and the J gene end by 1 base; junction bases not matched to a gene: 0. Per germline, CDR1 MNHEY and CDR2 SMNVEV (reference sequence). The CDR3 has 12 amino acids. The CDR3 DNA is TGTGCCAGCGGACAGGGGAACACTGAAGCTTTCTTT. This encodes CASGQGNTEAFF.

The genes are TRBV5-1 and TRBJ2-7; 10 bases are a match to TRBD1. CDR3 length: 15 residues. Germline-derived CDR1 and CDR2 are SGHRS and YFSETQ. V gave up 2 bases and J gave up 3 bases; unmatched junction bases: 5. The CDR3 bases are TGCGCCAGCAGCTTAGGGACAGGGGACTACTACGAGCAGTACTTC. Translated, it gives CASSLGTGDYYEQYF.

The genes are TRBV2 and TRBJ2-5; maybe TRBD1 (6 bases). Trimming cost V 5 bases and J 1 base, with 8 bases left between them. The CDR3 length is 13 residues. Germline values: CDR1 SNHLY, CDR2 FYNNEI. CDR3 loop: CASSLDSQETQYF. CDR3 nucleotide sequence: TGTGCCAGCAGTTTGGACAGCCAAGAGACCCAGTACTTC. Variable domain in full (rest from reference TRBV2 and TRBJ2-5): EPEVTQTPSHQVTQMGQEVILRCVPISNHLYFYWYRQILGQKVEFLVSFYNNEISEKSEIFDDQFSVERPDGSNFTLKIRSTKLEDSAMYFCASSLDSQETQYFGPGTRLLVL.

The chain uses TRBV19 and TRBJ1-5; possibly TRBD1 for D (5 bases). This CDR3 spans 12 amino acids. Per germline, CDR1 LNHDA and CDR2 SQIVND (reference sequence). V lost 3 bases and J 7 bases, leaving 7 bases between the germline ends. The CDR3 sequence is CASSMGLQPQHF. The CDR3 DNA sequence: TGTGCCAGTAGTATGGGACTCCAGCCCCAGCATTTT.

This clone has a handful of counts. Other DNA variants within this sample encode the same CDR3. CDR3: CASSPGTSGSIETQYF. CDR3 bases: TGTGCCAGCAGCCCAGGGACTAGCGGGAGTATCGAGACCCAGTACTTC. The chain combines TRBV7-9 with TRBJ2-5; TRBD2 agrees at 14 bases. This CDR3 contains 16 residues. Germline V lookup: CDR1 SEHNR, CDR2 FQNEAQ (reference sequence). V dropped 5 bases and J dropped 5; count of bases not matched to a gene: 7.

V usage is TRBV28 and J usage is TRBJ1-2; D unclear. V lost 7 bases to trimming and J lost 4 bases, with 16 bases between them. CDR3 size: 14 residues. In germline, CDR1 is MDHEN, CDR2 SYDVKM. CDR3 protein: CASNSFGRGYGYTF. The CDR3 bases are TGTGCCAGCAATTCTTTTGGGAGAGGCTATGGCTACACCTTC.

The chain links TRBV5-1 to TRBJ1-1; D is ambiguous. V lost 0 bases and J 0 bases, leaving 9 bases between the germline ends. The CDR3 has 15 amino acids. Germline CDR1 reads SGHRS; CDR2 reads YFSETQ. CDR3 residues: CASSLVPTMNTEAFF. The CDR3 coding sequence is TGCGCCAGCAGCTTGGTCCCGACAATGAACACTGAAGCTTTCTTT.

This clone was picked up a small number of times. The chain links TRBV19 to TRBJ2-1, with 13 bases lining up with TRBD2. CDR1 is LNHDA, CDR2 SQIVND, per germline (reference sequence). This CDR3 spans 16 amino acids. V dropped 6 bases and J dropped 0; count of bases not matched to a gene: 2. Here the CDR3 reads CASRGLAGDSYNEQFF. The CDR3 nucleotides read TGTGCCAGTAGAGGACTAGCGGGGGACTCCTACAATGAGCAGTTCTTC.

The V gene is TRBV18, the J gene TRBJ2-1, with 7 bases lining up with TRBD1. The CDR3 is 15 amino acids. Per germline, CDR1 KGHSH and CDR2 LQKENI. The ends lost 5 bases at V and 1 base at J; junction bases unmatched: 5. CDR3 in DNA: TGTGCCAGCTCAGTAACAGGGGTTTCCTACAATGAGCAGTTCTTC. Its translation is CASSVTGVSYNEQFF.

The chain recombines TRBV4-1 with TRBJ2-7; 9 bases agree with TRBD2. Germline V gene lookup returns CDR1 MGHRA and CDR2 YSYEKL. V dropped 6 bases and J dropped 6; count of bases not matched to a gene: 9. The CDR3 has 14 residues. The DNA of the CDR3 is TGCGCCAGCAGTCAGGTAGGACTAGCGCCCGAGCAGTACTTC. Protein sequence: CASSQVGLAPEQYF.

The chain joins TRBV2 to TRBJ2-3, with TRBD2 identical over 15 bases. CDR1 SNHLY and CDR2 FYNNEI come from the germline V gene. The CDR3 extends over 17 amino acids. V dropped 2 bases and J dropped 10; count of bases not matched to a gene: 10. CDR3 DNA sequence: TGTGCCAGCAGTGAAAAGGGACTAGCGGGAGGTTTGGATGCGCAGTATTTT. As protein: CASSEKGLAGGLDAQYF.

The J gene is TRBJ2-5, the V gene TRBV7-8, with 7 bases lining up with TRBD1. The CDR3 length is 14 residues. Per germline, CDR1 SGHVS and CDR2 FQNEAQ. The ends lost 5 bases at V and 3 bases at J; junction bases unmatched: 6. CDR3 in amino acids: CASSTRTGEETQYF. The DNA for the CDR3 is TGTGCCAGCAGCACGCGGACAGGTGAAGAGACCCAGTACTTC.